Described below is a single T cell receptor beta chain sequence and its context. Its antigen is undetermined. Sequenced by immunoSEQ multiplex PCR; TCRdb stores in-frame clones only, minus some. This sample has about 48,000 clones, with about 85% found just once. The record originates from a study of OX40 agonist ivuxolimab in advanced cancers. Study-wide background: While on treatment, patients had intravenous ivuxolimab at 0.01 to 10 mg/kg every 2 weeks. The study reported partial responses in three patients: one hepatocellular carcinoma, two cutaneous melanoma.

Study results and caveats: Among T cells, CD8+ cells averaged more expanded clones than CD4+ cells.

J gave up 2 bases and V 4 bases, and 5 bases lay outside the gene matches. The CDR3 runs to 14 residues. From germline, CDR1 is SGHKS and CDR2 YYEKEE (reference sequence). The cohort excluded patients with autoimmune disease history or systemic immunosuppression. The TCR comes from an adult with an advanced solid tumor such as melanoma, head and neck, liver or kidney cancer. The chain joins TRBV5-5 to TRBJ1-1; TRBD1 aligns across 7 bases. Sequencing was performed on CD4+ or CD8+ T cells sorted from blood, taken in a trial of the OX40 agonist ivuxolimab. The CDR3 DNA is TGTGCCAGCAGCGTGCAAGGGGGCAACACTGAAGCTTTCTTT. Its protein product is CASSVQGGNTEAFF.